The 30 T cell receptor beta chains in this list originate from one sample, sequenced in a study of cytomegalovirus exposure and HLA in healthy donors. PCR primers comprised 60 Vbeta and 13 Jbeta primers. Sequenced by immunoSEQ multiplex PCR; TCRdb stores in-frame clones only, minus some. The repertoire consists of about 120,000 clones, with around 81% occurring once and the leading ten covering 3% to 5%. Input material: PBMCs. The receptors were gathered from a woman younger than 45 in good health and CMV-seronegative.

The rearrangement joins TRBV19 to TRBJ1-2; D uncertain. Trimming took off 6 bases at V and 2 bases at J, with 13 bases between the two ends. This CDR3 region has 14 residues. In germline, CDR1 is LNHDA, CDR2 SQIVND (reference sequence). The CDR3 protein is CASRPRDYNYGYTF. CDR3 DNA: TGTGCCAGTAGGCCCCGCGACTACAACTATGGCTACACCTTC. The complete variable domain, with remaining parts taken from reference TRBV19 and TRBJ1-2, reads DGGITQSPKYLFRKEGQNVTLSCEQNLNHDAMYWYRQDPGQGLRLIYYSQIVNDFQKGDIAEGYSVSREKKESFPLTVTSAQKNPTAFYLCASRPRDYNYGYTFGSGTRLTVV.

The chain employs TRBV28 and TRBJ2-7; maybe TRBD2 (6 bases). Trimming left V 6 bases short and J 3 bases short, with 18 bases between. This CDR3 comprises 15 residues. Germline CDR1 and CDR2: MDHEN and SYDVKM. The CDR3 coding sequence is TGTGCCAGCAGCGATCCCGGGACTCCCTTCTACGAGCAGTACTTC. The encoded protein is CASSDPGTPFYEQYF.

The genes are TRBV5-4 and TRBJ2-2, with 8 nucleotides matching TRBD2. CDR1 is SGHNT and CDR2 is YYREEE in the germline V gene (reference sequence). Losses at the gene ends were 0 bases for V and 7 bases for J; bases not matched to a gene: 8. The length of the CDR3 is 16 residues. CDR3 in amino acids: CASSLVGTRGGGELFF. The CDR3 DNA is TGTGCCAGCAGCTTGGTCGGGACTAGAGGGGGCGGGGAGCTGTTTTTT.

This clone occurred once. This chain links TRBV29-1 with TRBJ2-3, with 10 nucleotides matching TRBD1. The CDR3 spans 15 residues. Trimming took 3 bases from V and 1 from J; bases not matched to a gene: 4. Germline V gene lookup returns CDR1 SQVTM and CDR2 ANQGSEA. The CDR3 sequence: CSVDDRGLGTDTQYF. CDR3 DNA: TGCAGCGTTGATGACAGGGGGCTAGGCACAGATACGCAGTATTTT.

The chain has TRBV5-1 and TRBJ2-1, with 11 bases matching TRBD2. Trimming removed 3 bases from V and 9 bases from J; junction bases left unmatched: 17. The CDR3 contains 18 residues. The germline CDR1 and CDR2 sequences are SGHRS and YFSETQ. In DNA, the CDR3 is TGCGCCAGCAGCTCTAGCTTGGGACTAGCGGTGAGGTCAGGTGAGCAGTTCTTC. Its protein product is CASSSSLGLAVRSGEQFF. Full variable domain (remainder filled in from reference TRBV5-1 and TRBJ2-1): KAGVTQTPRYLIKTRGQQVTLSCSPISGHRSVSWYQQTPGQGLQFLFEYFSETQRNKGNFPGRFSGRQFSNSRSEMNVSTLELGDSALYLCASSSSLGLAVRSGEQFFGPGTRLTVL.

This clone came up a few times. V is TRBV2 and J is TRBJ1-6, with 8 nucleotides matching TRBD1. This CDR3 is built from 15 residues. The ends lost 6 bases at V and 5 bases at J; junction bases unmatched: 6. The germline V gene encodes CDR1 SNHLY and CDR2 FYNNEI. The CDR3 here is CASSLQGEDNSPLHF. The CDR3 DNA follows: TGTGCCAGCAGCCTACAGGGGGAGGATAATTCACCCCTCCACTTT.

As regards this clone: The junction differs from germline at one of its ends, possibly a read error. The V gene is TRBV5-4, the J gene TRBJ2-3, with unresolved D. CDR1 SGHNT and CDR2 YYREEE come from the germline V gene (reference sequence). The CDR3 is 15 amino acids. DNA of the CDR3: TGTACCAGCAGCTTGATGACAACTAGCACAGATACGCAGTATTTT. Translating it yields CTSSLMTTSTDTQYF.

V and J are TRBV5-1 and TRBJ1-4; 10 nucleotides align to TRBD1. V was pared by 4 bases and J by 7 bases, with 7 bases of the junction left unmatched. The germline gives CDR1 SGHRS, CDR2 YFSETQ. This CDR3 spans 15 amino acids. This CDR3 reads CASSRRTGGGEKLFF. Here the CDR3 DNA reads TGCGCCAGCAGCCGTAGGACAGGGGGAGGTGAAAAACTGTTTTTT.

V gene TRBV2 combines with J gene TRBJ2-5, with D uncertain. Germline V gives CDR1 SNHLY, CDR2 FYNNEI. V was clipped by 5 bases and J by 4 bases, with 5 bases between them. The CDR3 covers 11 residues. DNA of the CDR3: TGTGCCAGCAGTTCCTTAGAGACCCAGTACTTC. Protein sequence: CASSSLETQYF.

The genes are TRBV7-9 and TRBJ2-7; D is ambiguous. This CDR3 region has 14 residues. The germline gives CDR1 SEHNR, CDR2 FQNEAQ (reference sequence). Trimming shortened V by 4 bases and J by 1 base, and 11 bases separated the two germline ends. The CDR3 DNA follows: TGTGCCAGCAGCTCTGGAGAGAGGTCCTACGAGCAGTACTTC. Its protein is CASSSGERSYEQYF.

The chain couples TRBV7-9 to TRBJ1-4; tentative D call: TRBD1 (5 bases). The CDR3 totals 17 residues. The germline V gene encodes CDR1 SEHNR and CDR2 FQNEAQ (reference sequence). Deletions cut 3 bases from V and 0 bases from J, with 14 bases between. The CDR3 DNA is TGTGCCAGCAGCTTGCGGGGGATGCGTGCAACTAATGAAAAACTGTTTTTT. Protein sequence: CASSLRGMRATNEKLFF.

The chain links TRBV5-1 to TRBJ2-7; 11 bases map to TRBD2. In germline, CDR1 is SGHRS, CDR2 YFSETQ. The J segment lost 4 bases and the V segment lost 4 bases, leaving 10 bases of the junction unmatched. This CDR3 has 16 residues. CDR3 protein: CASSQGLAEAQYEQYF. The CDR3 DNA sequence: TGCGCCAGCAGCCAGGGACTAGCGGAGGCCCAGTACGAGCAGTACTTC.

This clone has more than one count but fewer than ten. The rearrangement uses TRBV10-2 and TRBJ2-3; D might be TRBD1 (6 bases). Trimming shortened V by 7 bases and J by 6 bases, and 14 bases separated the two germline ends. Germline CDR1 WSHSY, CDR2 SAAADI. CDR3 length: 13 amino acids. CDR3 amino acids: CASTGRGGDTQYF. The CDR3 DNA is TGCGCCAGCACAGGCAGGGGTGGGGATACGCAGTATTTT.

J is TRBJ1-3 and V is TRBV19; D gene unclear. Deletions cut 7 bases from V and 5 bases from J, with 12 bases between. CDR1 is LNHDA, CDR2 SQIVND, per germline (reference sequence). The CDR3 runs 13 residues. CDR3 residues: CASTPGARNTIYF. The CDR3, as DNA: TGTGCCAGTACCCCCGGAGCACGAAACACCATATATTTT.

V and J are TRBV6-5 and TRBJ2-5; D might be TRBD2 (6 bases). With the DNA end fitting TRBJ2-7 better, the J assignment may be wrong. Germline CDR1 reads MNHEY; CDR2 reads SVGAGI. The CDR3 is 14 residues long. DNA of the CDR3: TGTGCCAGCAGTTACCGGGAGACAGACTACGAGCAGTACTTC. This gives the protein CASSYRETDYEQYF.

This chain links TRBV5-1 with TRBJ2-5, with 7 bases aligning to TRBD1. The J call is uncertain, as TRBJ2-7 better fits the DNA end. This CDR3 comprises 16 residues. Germline V gene sequence: CDR1 SGHRS, CDR2 YFSETQ. The CDR3 DNA reads TGCGCCAGCAGCTTGGACCCCACAACAGGGGCCTACGAGCAGTACTTC. Protein sequence: CASSLDPTTGAYEQYF.

This clone was seen a few times. The V call is TRBV5-8, the J call TRBJ2-1, with TRBD2 matching 8 bases. This CDR3 region has 15 residues. J was trimmed by 4 bases and V by 4 bases; bases with no gene match: 7. CDR1 and CDR2 (germline): SGHTS, YDEGEE. The CDR3 DNA follows: TGTGCCAGCAGCCCCCGAATAGCGGGATACAATGAGCAGTTCTTC. Translating it yields CASSPRIAGYNEQFF.

The chain joins TRBV10-1 to TRBJ2-2; D is possibly TRBD2 (5 bases). The CDR3 is 14 residues long. Germline values: CDR1 WNHNN, CDR2 SYGVQD (reference sequence). Trimming stripped 6 bases from V and 1 base from J, with 9 bases between. The CDR3, as DNA: TGCGCCAGCAGAAGCGGAGGGAACACCGGGGAGCTGTTTTTT. It yields the protein CASRSGGNTGELFF.

In the case of this clone: Relative to the germline gene, one junction end is altered; a read error may explain this. CDR3 DNA sequence: TGTTCCAGCAGCTTTACCTACGAGCAGTACTTC. It codes for CSSSFTYEQYF. The chain has TRBV7-9 and TRBJ2-7, with D unclear. The CDR3 runs 11 residues. Germline-derived CDR1 and CDR2 are SEHNR and FQNEAQ (reference sequence).

V and J are TRBV27 and TRBJ1-2; 8 nucleotides line up with TRBD1. The CDR3 length is 15 residues. V was pared by 6 bases and J by 1 base, with 7 bases of the junction left unmatched. Germline V CDR1 and CDR2: MNHEY, SMNVEV (reference sequence). CDR3 in amino acids: CASRDRGLVNYGYTF. CDR3 coding DNA: TGTGCCAGCAGAGACAGGGGTTTGGTTAACTATGGCTACACCTTC.

This chain connects TRBV5-1 to TRBJ2-7; D possibly corresponds to TRBD1 (5 bases). CDR1 SGHRS and CDR2 YFSETQ come from the germline V gene. This CDR3 comprises 14 residues. V was shortened by 7 bases and J by 0 bases, with 14 bases between the two germline ends. The CDR3 protein is CASYDPQGSYEQYF. The DNA of the CDR3 is TGCGCCAGCTATGACCCCCAGGGCTCCTACGAGCAGTACTTC. Combining the CDR3 with reference TRBV5-1 and TRBJ2-7 gives the whole variable domain KAGVTQTPRYLIKTRGQQVTLSCSPISGHRSVSWYQQTPGQGLQFLFEYFSETQRNKGNFPGRFSGRQFSNSRSEMNVSTLELGDSALYLCASYDPQGSYEQYFGPGTRLTVT.

The V gene is TRBV7-9, the J gene TRBJ2-5, with a tentative D call TRBD1 (5 bases). The CDR3 has 11 residues. Germline V gene lookup returns CDR1 SEHNR and CDR2 FQNEAQ (reference sequence). Trimming left V 5 bases short and J 13 bases short, with 14 bases between. The CDR3 spells CASSLGAASYF. CDR3 nucleotide sequence: TGTGCCAGCAGCCTAGGGGCAGCTTCGTACTTC.

V is TRBV19 and J is TRBJ1-1, with D unresolved. V lost 3 bases to trimming and J lost 4 bases, with 18 bases between them. Germline CDR1 LNHDA, CDR2 SQIVND (reference sequence). There are 16 residues in the CDR3. CDR3 loop: CASSIALSSAATEAFF. The CDR3 nucleotides read TGTGCCAGTAGTATTGCATTGTCGTCAGCGGCCACTGAAGCTTTCTTT.

The chain recombines TRBV19 with TRBJ2-1; weak D call: TRBD2 (5 bases). This CDR3 spans 15 amino acids. Germline V gene sequence: CDR1 LNHDA, CDR2 SQIVND (reference sequence). Trimming stripped 2 bases from V and 2 bases from J, with 10 bases between. The CDR3 DNA sequence: TGTGCCAGTAGTATAAGCGGTGGAGCCTACAATGAGCAGTTCTTC. This codes for CASSISGGAYNEQFF.

The genes are TRBV9 and TRBJ2-3; TRBD2 is a possible D gene (5 bases). Germline V gene data show CDR1 as SGDLS and CDR2 as YYNGEE. CDR3 size: 16 residues. Trimming took off 0 bases at V and 2 bases at J, with 13 bases between the two ends. DNA for the CDR3: TGTGCCAGCAGCGTAGGAACGGGATCGATCACAGATACGCAGTATTTT. Residues: CASSVGTGSITDTQYF.

The V and J genes are TRBV4-1 and TRBJ2-5; D not certain. V lost 1 base to trimming and J lost 2 bases, with 11 bases between them. CDR1 and CDR2 (germline): MGHRA, YSYEKL. The CDR3 sequence is 15 residues long. CDR3 DNA: TGCGCCAGCAGCCAAGTCCGAGTGCCGCAAGAGACCCAGTACTTC. Residues: CASSQVRVPQETQYF.

The chain joins TRBV7-2 to TRBJ1-5, with 7 nucleotides matching TRBD1. CDR1 is SGHTA, CDR2 FQGNSA, per germline. The trim removed 8 bases at V and 0 bases at J, leaving 4 bases unmatched. There are 14 residues in the CDR3. The CDR3 DNA reads as TGTGCCAGCCAGGGGGGAAATAGCAATCAGCCCCAGCATTTT. This translates into CASQGGNSNQPQHF.

The CDR3 protein is CAIMTSGGDTQYF. The CDR3 DNA reads as TGTGCCATCATGACTAGCGGTGGAGATACGCAGTATTTT. The chain recombines TRBV10-3 with TRBJ2-3; 9 bases agree with TRBD2. The germline CDR1 and CDR2 sequences are ENHRY and SYGVKD. The CDR3 length is 13 residues. V was pared by 7 bases and J by 5 bases, with 4 bases of the junction left unmatched.

The genes are TRBV2 and TRBJ2-2; 10 nucleotides agree with TRBD1. The V gene's germline CDR1 is SNHLY and CDR2 FYNNEI. The CDR3 is made up of 15 amino acids. V shed 5 bases, J shed 5 bases, and the junction held 5 bases outside the gene matches. CDR3 protein: CASSLDRGWTGELFF. The CDR3 bases are TGTGCCAGCAGTCTGGACAGGGGGTGGACCGGGGAGCTGTTTTTT.

This clone has a single count. The CDR3 sequence: CASSLVTSGYEQYF. In DNA, the CDR3 is TGTGCCAGCAGCTTGGTGACTAGCGGATACGAGCAGTACTTC. The J gene is TRBJ2-7, the V gene TRBV5-6, with 9 nucleotides matching TRBD2. The germline V gene encodes CDR1 SGHDT and CDR2 YYEEEE. V lost 0 bases and J lost 4; bases outside the gene matches: 2. The CDR3 has 14 residues.